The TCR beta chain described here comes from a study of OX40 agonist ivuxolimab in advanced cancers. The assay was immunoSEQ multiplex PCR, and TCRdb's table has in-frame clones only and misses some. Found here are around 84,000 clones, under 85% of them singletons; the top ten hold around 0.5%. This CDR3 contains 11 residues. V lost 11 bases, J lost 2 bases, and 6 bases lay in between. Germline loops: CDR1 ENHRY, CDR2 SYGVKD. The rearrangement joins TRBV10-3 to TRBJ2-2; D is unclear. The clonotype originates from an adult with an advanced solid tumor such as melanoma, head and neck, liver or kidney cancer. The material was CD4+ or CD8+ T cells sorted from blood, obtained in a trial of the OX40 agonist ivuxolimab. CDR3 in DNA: TGTGCCGCGCGAAACACCGGGGAGCTGTTTTTT. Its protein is CAARNTGELFF.